The 22 T cell receptor beta chains in this list originate from one sample, sequenced in a study of OX40 agonist ivuxolimab in advanced cancers. TCRdb's table, derived via immunoSEQ multiplex PCR, lists solely in-frame clones and lacks some. The sample holds about 68,000 clones, roughly nine tenths seen once. Specimen: CD4+ or CD8+ T cells sorted from blood, collected in a trial of the OX40 agonist ivuxolimab. The receptors stem from an adult with an advanced solid tumor such as melanoma, head and neck, liver or kidney cancer.

The sample holds a few counts of this clone. This chain connects TRBV9 to TRBJ1-2, with 7 bases lining up with TRBD1. The CDR3 has 16 amino acids. Per germline, CDR1 SGDLS and CDR2 YYNGEE. After removal of 4 bases from V and 4 bases from J, the junction contained 13 bases not matched to a gene. CDR3 coding DNA: TGTGCCAGCAGCCGAACAGACAGGGAACTCTCCTATGGCTACACCTTC. It encodes CASSRTDRELSYGYTF.

The chain recombines TRBV5-1 with TRBJ1-1; D remains ambiguous. V was shortened by 5 bases and J by 0 bases, with 17 bases between the two germline ends. The germline CDR1 and CDR2 sequences are SGHRS and YFSETQ. The CDR3 contains 16 residues. The CDR3 loop reads CASRRTADAMNTEAFF. CDR3 nucleotides: TGCGCCAGCAGGCGCACAGCCGATGCCATGAACACTGAAGCTTTCTTT.

The table lists this clone with a count of one. The rearrangement uses TRBV28 and TRBJ1-3, with 9 bases lining up with TRBD1. The CDR3 has 16 residues. Germline V gives CDR1 MDHEN, CDR2 SYDVKM. With V trimmed by 4 bases and J by 3 bases, 7 bases remained unmatched. The DNA for the CDR3 is TGTGCCAGCAGTTCGGACAGGGGCTGGTATGGAAACACCATATATTTT. The encoded protein is CASSSDRGWYGNTIYF.

This clone was observed a single time. The chain uses TRBV18 and TRBJ2-1, with TRBD1 as a possible D gene (5 bases). The V gene's germline CDR1 is KGHSH and CDR2 LQKENI. The CDR3 loop spans 12 amino acids. V lost 2 bases, J lost 8 bases, and 7 bases lay in between. The CDR3 spells CASSPDSHEQFF. The CDR3 DNA is TGTGCCAGCTCACCAGACAGTCATGAGCAGTTCTTC.

The chain joins TRBV29-1 to TRBJ2-1; 14 bases align to TRBD2. After removal of 7 bases from V and 9 bases from J, the junction contained 5 bases not matched to a gene. There are 13 residues in the CDR3. Germline V lookup: CDR1 SQVTM, CDR2 ANQGSEA. CDR3 sequence: CSDGTSGSGEQFF. CDR3 bases: TGCAGCGACGGGACTAGCGGGAGTGGTGAGCAGTTCTTC.

The chain uses TRBV7-3 and TRBJ2-7; 9 nucleotides match TRBD1. Per the germline V gene, CDR1 is SGHTA and CDR2 is FQGTGA. V lost 5 bases to trimming and J lost 7 bases; unmatched junction nucleotides: 6. The CDR3 sequence is 13 residues long. The CDR3 DNA follows: TGTGCCAGCAGCAAGGACAGGGGACGAGAGCAGTACTTC. Its protein product is CASSKDRGREQYF.

V gene TRBV28 combines with J gene TRBJ2-7; D is unresolved. The V and J ends lost 5 bases and 4 bases respectively, with 6 bases between them. The length of the CDR3 is 11 residues. Per the germline V gene, CDR1 is MDHEN and CDR2 is SYDVKM. CDR3 amino acids: CASSLRYEQYF. CDR3 in DNA: TGTGCCAGCAGTCTTCGATACGAGCAGTACTTC. Filled out from reference TRBV28 and TRBJ2-7, the complete variable domain reads DVKVTQSSRYLVKRTGEKVFLECVQDMDHENMFWYRQDPGLGLRLIYFSYDVKMKEKGDIPEGYSVSREKKERFSLILESASTNQTSMYLCASSLRYEQYFGPGTRLTVT.

The rearrangement links TRBV7-8 to TRBJ2-5; 9 nucleotides agree with TRBD1. Germline V gene data show CDR1 as SGHVS and CDR2 as FQNEAQ. The ends lost 5 bases at V and 3 bases at J; junction bases unmatched: 10. CDR3 length: 16 amino acids. CDR3 residues: CASSLQFTGGEETQYF. The CDR3 DNA reads as TGTGCCAGCAGCCTCCAATTTACAGGGGGCGAAGAGACCCAGTACTTC. The complete variable domain, with remaining parts taken from reference TRBV7-8 and TRBJ2-5, reads GAGVSQSPRYKVAKRGQDVALRCDPISGHVSLFWYQQALGQGPEFLTYFQNEAQLDKSGLPSDRFFAERPEGSVSTLKIQRTQQEDSAVYLCASSLQFTGGEETQYFGPGTRLLVL.

This chain connects TRBV19 to TRBJ2-7; a weak D match, TRBD1 (6 bases). Germline lookup yields CDR1 LNHDA and CDR2 SQIVND (reference sequence). There are 15 residues in the CDR3. V gave up 7 bases and J gave up 0 bases, with 16 bases separating them. CDR3 DNA sequence: TGTGCCAGTACACAGGGTAGCATAAGCTCCTACGAGCAGTACTTC. Encoded protein: CASTQGSISSYEQYF.

This chain links TRBV11-2 with TRBJ1-3, with a tentative D call TRBD1 (5 bases). The germline V gene encodes CDR1 SGHAT and CDR2 FQNNGV. With 5 bases removed from V and 1 base from J, the gap between germline ends came to 9 bases. CDR3 size: 14 residues. The CDR3 bases are TGTGCCAGCAGCCCCACAGGATCTGGAAACACCATATATTTT. It is translated as CASSPTGSGNTIYF.

This clone was seen only a few times. V is TRBV10-3 and J is TRBJ2-3; 7 bases line up with TRBD1. There are 13 residues in the CDR3. The germline V gene encodes CDR1 ENHRY and CDR2 SYGVKD. V was clipped by 9 bases and J by 2 bases; unmatched bases: 5. CDR3 amino acids: CAIRTGHTDTQYF. CDR3 nucleotide sequence: TGTGCCATACGGACAGGACACACAGATACGCAGTATTTT.

V usage is TRBV5-5 and J usage is TRBJ1-2, with D perhaps TRBD1 (6 bases). This CDR3 comprises 15 residues. Trimming left V 2 bases short and J 4 bases short, with 15 bases between. Germline V CDR1 and CDR2: SGHKS, YYEKEE (reference sequence). The CDR3 DNA is TGTGCCAGCAGCTTAGACACAGGGTGGGTCTATGGCTACACCTTC. It specifies CASSLDTGWVYGYTF.

The chain recombines TRBV7-3 with TRBJ2-5, with no clear D. The V end lost 5 bases, the J end lost 3 bases, and 10 bases lay between the germline ends. This CDR3 spans 13 amino acids. From germline, CDR1 is SGHTA and CDR2 FQGTGA. The CDR3 bases are TGTGCCAGCAGCCCCTCGACCAAAGAGACCCAGTACTTC. Translated, it gives CASSPSTKETQYF.

This rearrangement joins TRBV2 to TRBJ1-3; possibly TRBD1 for D (5 bases). In germline, CDR1 is SNHLY, CDR2 FYNNEI. The CDR3 has 17 amino acids. V was cut by 4 bases and J by 0 bases, with 16 bases left in between. The CDR3 here is CASSVGRTTISGNTIYF. CDR3 nucleotides: TGTGCCAGCAGTGTGGGTAGGACAACAATCTCTGGAAACACCATATATTTT.

The chain carries TRBV19 and TRBJ2-2; maybe TRBD1 (6 bases). V was trimmed by 3 bases and J by 3 bases, leaving 11 bases between them. CDR3 size: 15 residues. Per the germline V gene, CDR1 is LNHDA and CDR2 is SQIVND (reference sequence). This chain's CDR3 is CASSIQGSDTGELFF. The CDR3 DNA sequence: TGTGCCAGTAGTATTCAGGGGTCGGACACCGGGGAGCTGTTTTTT.

The chain carries TRBV6-5 and TRBJ2-7; D may be TRBD1 (5 bases). The CDR3 spans 15 residues. Germline CDR1 reads MNHEY; CDR2 reads SVGAGI. Trimming left V 6 bases short and J 5 bases short, with 20 bases between. DNA of the CDR3: TGTGCCAGCAGGGATCAAAGGCAGGGTTACCACGAGCAGTACTTC. This gives the protein CASRDQRQGYHEQYF.

This chain's CDR3 is CASRLRGGTGELFF. DNA for the CDR3: TGTGCCAGCCGCCTCCGGGGGGGAACAGGGGAGCTGTTTTTT. V usage is TRBV7-3 and J usage is TRBJ2-2; 8 bases are shared with TRBD2. The V and J ends lost 8 bases and 8 bases, in that order; junction bases with no gene match: 10. CDR1 is SGHTA and CDR2 is FQGTGA in the germline V gene. This CDR3 comprises 14 residues. Complete variable domain (other parts from reference TRBV7-3 and TRBJ2-2): GAGVSQTPSNKVTEKGKYVELRCDPISGHTALYWYRQSLGQGPEFLIYFQGTGAADDSGLPNDRFFAVRPEGSVSTLKIQRTERGDSAVYLCASRLRGGTGELFFGEGSRLTVL.

This chain uses TRBV10-3 with TRBJ2-2, with D unresolved. The CDR3 runs 13 residues. Trimming left V 8 bases short and J 0 bases short, with 7 bases between. Per the germline V gene, CDR1 is ENHRY and CDR2 is SYGVKD. CDR3 in amino acids: CAIARSNTGELFF. The DNA of the CDR3 is TGTGCCATCGCCAGGTCGAACACCGGGGAGCTGTTTTTT.

The V and J genes are TRBV5-4 and TRBJ1-1; D gene ambiguous. CDR3 length: 15 amino acids. Germline assignment: CDR1 SGHNT and CDR2 YYREEE (reference sequence). V lost 0 bases and J lost 6, with 15 bases in between. CDR3 nucleotide sequence: TGTGCCAGCAGCTTGGCGGGCGGGGTTAATTCTGAAGCTTTCTTT. Translated, it gives CASSLAGGVNSEAFF.

The CDR3 reads CASSLSGGRTGEQYF. The CDR3 region has the DNA TGTGCCAGCAGTTTATCAGGCGGGAGGACGGGAGAGCAGTACTTC. The gene calls are TRBV28 and TRBJ2-7; 8 bases match TRBD2. The J segment lost 7 bases and the V segment lost 1 base, leaving 9 bases of the junction unmatched. CDR3 size: 15 residues. CDR1 and CDR2 from the germline V gene are MDHEN and SYDVKM.

The chain employs TRBV27 and TRBJ2-1, with 8 bases lining up with TRBD2. V trimming: 6 bases; J trimming: 0 bases; junction bases outside the gene matches: 13. The germline V gene has CDR1 MNHEY and CDR2 SMNVEV (reference sequence). The CDR3 length is 18 residues. In nucleotides, the CDR3 is TGTGCCAGCAGCCTAATGGTCGGCGGGAGGAGCTCCTACAATGAGCAGTTCTTC. Translated: CASSLMVGGRSSYNEQFF.

The V call is TRBV6-5, the J call TRBJ2-7; D is possibly TRBD2 (5 bases). CDR3 length: 11 amino acids. Trimming left V 6 bases short and J 12 bases short, with 15 bases between. Germline V gives CDR1 MNHEY, CDR2 SVGAGI. The CDR3 coding sequence is TGTGCCAGCAGAAACCGGGAAGTTGTGTACTTC. Encoded protein: CASRNREVVYF.